Presented here are 19 T cell receptor beta chains from one specimen sequenced in a study of shared clonotypes between healthy human individuals. This table comes from immunoSEQ multiplex PCR, and its TCRdb copy is limited to in-frame clones, with some not included. The repertoire has more than 2,000,000 clones, about 92% of them found once; the top ten carry about 0.37%. What was sequenced was naive CD4+ T cells from PBMCs. Subset meaning: CD45RA+ positively selected. These receptor sequences come from a man aged 18 to 30 in good health. Some clones in this sample may be carry-over from other donors' samples.

This clone was seen a single time. The genes are TRBV27 and TRBJ2-1; no firm D call. V was trimmed by 5 bases and J by 0 bases, leaving 11 bases between them. This CDR3 is 15 amino acids long. Germline CDR1 reads MNHEY; CDR2 reads SMNVEV (reference sequence). CDR3 nucleotide sequence: TGTGCCAGCAGTAAAGGATTGAGCTCCTACAATGAGCAGTTCTTC. This sequence encodes CASSKGLSSYNEQFF.

The chain has TRBV5-4 and TRBJ2-1; TRBD1 aligns across 8 bases. The CDR3 loop spans 15 amino acids. V was clipped by 4 bases and J by 2 bases; unmatched bases: 5. Germline V gives CDR1 SGHNT, CDR2 YYREEE (reference sequence). The CDR3 region has the DNA TGTGCCAGCAGCGCAACAGGGGGAGCCTACAATGAGCAGTTCTTC. This sequence encodes CASSATGGAYNEQFF.

For the CDR3, the DNA is TGTGCCAGCAGCCGATGGGGGGAAGATACGCAGTATTTT. This encodes CASSRWGEDTQYF. The rearrangement joins TRBV7-2 to TRBJ2-3, with TRBD2 as a possible D gene (6 bases). V was trimmed by 5 bases and J by 5 bases, leaving 11 bases between them. Germline lookup yields CDR1 SGHTA and CDR2 FQGNSA. The CDR3 runs 13 residues.

The chain uses TRBV7-2 and TRBJ2-5; TRBD1 matches at 7 bases. Germline CDR1 and CDR2: SGHTA and FQGNSA. The CDR3 is 15 residues long. V shed 5 bases, J shed 4 bases, and the junction held 10 bases outside the gene matches. The CDR3 protein is CASSTIQGSGETQYF. The CDR3 bases are TGTGCCAGCAGCACAATACAGGGGTCGGGAGAGACCCAGTACTTC.

This sequence joins TRBV29-1 and TRBJ1-2; unclear D gene. The CDR3 covers 14 residues. The V and J ends lost 4 bases and 3 bases respectively, with 15 bases between them. CDR1 and CDR2 (germline): SQVTM, ANQGSEA. As DNA, the CDR3 is TGCAGCGTTGGAATGCCTGGGGTATACTATGGCTACACCTTC. Its protein product is CSVGMPGVYYGYTF.

V is TRBV4-1 and J is TRBJ2-3; TRBD2 matches at 12 bases. This CDR3 is 17 amino acids long. Germline V CDR1 and CDR2: MGHRA, YSYEKL. V was pared by 2 bases and J by 3 bases, with 6 bases of the junction left unmatched. The CDR3 DNA is TGCGCCAGCAGCCAACCTCCCGGGACTAGCGGGACAGATACGCAGTATTTT. This codes for CASSQPPGTSGTDTQYF.

The chain employs TRBV9 and TRBJ2-2; TRBD1 agrees at 9 bases. V dropped 5 bases and J dropped 6; count of bases not matched to a gene: 2. Germline CDR1 and CDR2: SGDLS and YYNGEE. The CDR3 has 13 amino acids. CDR3 nucleotides: TGTGCCAGCAGTCGACAGGGGGCCGGGGAGCTGTTTTTT. Protein product: CASSRQGAGELFF.

Remarks on this clone: The sample contains more than one DNA sequence encoding this CDR3. This chain joins TRBV18 and TRBJ2-3, with unresolved D. Trimming left V 2 bases short and J 3 bases short, with 6 bases between. CDR1 is KGHSH, CDR2 LQKENI, per germline. The CDR3 has 13 residues. The CDR3 nucleotides read TGTGCCAGCTCACCAGGCCCGACAGATACGCAGTATTTT. Its protein product is CASSPGPTDTQYF. Full variable domain (remainder filled in from reference TRBV18 and TRBJ2-3): NAGVMQNPRHLVRRRGQEARLRCSPMKGHSHVYWYRQLPEEGLKFMVYLQKENIIDESGMPKERFSAEFPKEGPSILRIQQVVRGDSAAYFCASSPGPTDTQYFGPGTRLTVL.

Concerning this clone itself: One junction end disagrees with the germline gene, perhaps due to a read error. The rearrangement links TRBV7-9 to TRBJ1-1, with D possibly being TRBD1 (5 bases). The germline CDR1 and CDR2 sequences are SEHNR and FQNEAQ (reference sequence). This CDR3 has 13 residues. CDR3 nucleotides: TGTGCCAGCAGCTTAGGTACAGGCAACCCGGCCCTCTTT. Protein sequence: CASSLGTGNPALF.

The V and J genes are TRBV6-1 and TRBJ2-3, with D tentatively TRBD2 (5 bases). The CDR3 has 15 residues. Trimming pared 5 bases from V and 0 bases from J, leaving 12 bases between. Germline V gene sequence: CDR1 MNHNS, CDR2 SASEGT. The CDR3 DNA sequence: TGTGCCAGCAGTAGACGGCGGACTAGCACAGATACGCAGTATTTT. This codes for CASSRRRTSTDTQYF.

The chain combines TRBV18 with TRBJ1-4; 10 bases fit TRBD1. The CDR3 sequence is 16 residues long. Looked up from germline, CDR1 is KGHSH and CDR2 is LQKENI. Trimming cost V 4 bases and J 3 bases; bases outside gene matches: 5. The CDR3 sequence: CASSHGQGEANEKLFF. The CDR3 DNA sequence: TGTGCCAGCTCACATGGACAGGGGGAGGCTAATGAAAAACTGTTTTTT.

Details on this clone: The same CDR3 arises from other DNA sequences in this sample as well. The chain employs TRBV29-1 and TRBJ2-3; no firm D call. V was cut by 5 bases and J by 2 bases, with 8 bases left in between. CDR3 length: 12 residues. Germline V gene sequence: CDR1 SQVTM, CDR2 ANQGSEA. The CDR3 loop is CSVSPPTDTQYF. The CDR3 DNA sequence: TGCAGCGTTTCGCCCCCCACAGATACGCAGTATTTT.

The chain carries TRBV7-9 and TRBJ2-3; unclear D gene. The germline V and J ends were trimmed by 1 base and 6 bases, with 11 bases remaining between them. The CDR3 extends over 14 amino acids. CDR1 and CDR2 (germline): SEHNR, FQNEAQ (reference sequence). The DNA of the CDR3 is TGTGCCAGCAGCTTAGGTGGGCGATGGGATACGCAGTATTTT. Its protein is CASSLGGRWDTQYF.

V usage is TRBV4-2 and J usage is TRBJ2-7, with 11 positions matching TRBD1. CDR3 length: 15 amino acids. CDR1 and CDR2 from the germline V gene are LGHNA and YNFKEQ. J was trimmed by 0 bases and V by 4 bases; bases with no gene match: 2. The CDR3 bases are TGTGCCAGCAGCCGTGGGACAGGGGGCTCCTACGAGCAGTACTTC. Translating it yields CASSRGTGGSYEQYF.

This rearrangement joins TRBV9 to TRBJ2-7, with D possibly being TRBD2 (6 bases). In germline, CDR1 is SGDLS, CDR2 YYNGEE. The V end was cut by 0 bases, the J end by 3 bases, with 10 bases between. The CDR3 extends over 14 amino acids. This CDR3 reads CASSVDGGVYEQYF. Written as DNA, the CDR3 is TGTGCCAGCAGCGTAGACGGGGGTGTCTACGAGCAGTACTTC.

This clone was seen once. The chain uses TRBV18 and TRBJ2-1, with 8 nucleotides matching TRBD2. CDR1 and CDR2 from the germline V gene are KGHSH and LQKENI. With 5 bases clipped from V and 9 bases from J, the junction kept 12 bases outside the gene matches. The CDR3 is 15 residues long. The CDR3 DNA sequence: TGTGCCAGCTCAACGGCGTTGCGGGGGGTTGGTGAGCAGTTCTTC. Translating it yields CASSTALRGVGEQFF. Looking up the rest from reference TRBV18 and TRBJ2-1 gives the full variable domain: NAGVMQNPRHLVRRRGQEARLRCSPMKGHSHVYWYRQLPEEGLKFMVYLQKENIIDESGMPKERFSAEFPKEGPSILRIQQVVRGDSAAYFCASSTALRGVGEQFFGPGTRLTVL.

The genes are TRBV5-1 and TRBJ2-3, with 7 bases fitting TRBD1. The V segment lost 4 bases and the J segment 5 bases; nucleotides outside the gene matches: 7. Germline V lookup: CDR1 SGHRS, CDR2 YFSETQ. This CDR3 region has 14 residues. In nucleotides, the CDR3 is TGCGCCAGCAGCGAGGACAGGTTCGAAGATACGCAGTATTTT. Encoded protein: CASSEDRFEDTQYF.

The chain combines TRBV28 with TRBJ2-7; the D gene is possibly TRBD2 (6 bases). Germline CDR1 MDHEN, CDR2 SYDVKM. The ends were cut back, 5 bases at V and 5 bases at J, with 16 bases in the middle. The CDR3 loop spans 14 amino acids. The CDR3 region is CASSPIGGSDEQYF. CDR3 bases: TGTGCCAGCAGTCCCATCGGGGGAAGCGACGAGCAGTACTTC.

The chain recombines TRBV7-3 with TRBJ1-5, with unresolved D. The CDR3 loop spans 14 amino acids. Germline V lookup: CDR1 SGHTA, CDR2 FQGTGA. V was pared by 3 bases and J by 2 bases, with 8 bases between. CDR3 nucleotides: TGTGCCAGCAGCTTGGCCCCTGGCAATCAGCCCCAGCATTTT. Residues: CASSLAPGNQPQHF.